These 10 T cell receptor beta chains were all obtained from the same sample, sequenced in a study of cytomegalovirus exposure and HLA in healthy donors. Primers for the PCR totalled 60 Vbeta and 13 Jbeta. TCRdb's table, derived via immunoSEQ multiplex PCR, lists solely in-frame clones and lacks some. The table lists 70,000 to 95,000 clones, roughly four fifths of them singletons. Source material: PBMCs. All receptors come from a woman in her twenties or thirties in good health and CMV-seronegative.

This rearrangement joins TRBV7-8 to TRBJ2-4; perhaps TRBD2 as D (6 bases). V was trimmed by 5 bases and J by 6 bases, leaving 14 bases between them. This CDR3 has 14 residues. Germline lookup yields CDR1 SGHVS and CDR2 FQNEAQ. CDR3 residues: CASSRSPGANIQYF. In nucleotides, the CDR3 is TGTGCCAGCAGCCGATCGCCGGGAGCAAACATTCAGTACTTC.

Note on this clone: The junction departs from the called germline gene at one end, perhaps through a read error. This chain connects TRBV7-7 to TRBJ1-1; D not resolved. CDR1 and CDR2 (germline): SSHAT, FNYEAQ (reference sequence). This CDR3 region has 13 residues. The CDR3 loop is CASSLVQNTEAFF. CDR3 bases: TGTGCTAGCAGCCTAGTACAGAACACTGAAGCTTTCTTT. The full variable domain, its missing parts supplied by reference TRBV7-7 and TRBJ1-1, is GAGVSQSPRYKVTKRGQDVTLRCDPISSHATLYWYQQALGQGPEFLTYFNYEAQPDKSGLPSDRFSAERPEGSISTLTIQRTEQRDSAMYRCASSLVQNTEAFFGQGTRLTVV.

The chain uses TRBV15 and TRBJ2-1; TRBD2 aligns across 11 bases. The CDR3 sequence is 16 residues long. The V segment lost 0 bases and the J segment 6 bases; nucleotides outside the gene matches: 4. Germline V gives CDR1 LNHNV, CDR2 YYDKDF (reference sequence). CDR3 sequence (DNA): TGTGCCACCAGCAGAGAACCGGGACTAGCGGTCAATGAGCAGTTCTTC. Its translation is CATSREPGLAVNEQFF. Complete variable domain (other parts from reference TRBV15 and TRBJ2-1): DAMVIQNPRYQVTQFGKPVTLSCSQTLNHNVMYWYQQKSSQAPKLLFHYYDKDFNNEADTPDNFQSRRPNTSFCFLDIRSPGLGDTAMYLCATSREPGLAVNEQFFGPGTRLTVL.

As for this clone: No DNA is shown, since the ends of the CDR3 on it are uncertain; the CDR3 is the one TCRdb lists. This chain links TRBV10-3 with TRBJ1-2; the table gives TRBD1 as D, unverified against the DNA. Germline V gene lookup returns CDR1 ENHRY and CDR2 SYGVKD. The CDR3 region is 15 residues in length, termini included. The CDR3 protein is CAISSSGDRVYGYTF.

The rearrangement uses TRBV5-1 and TRBJ2-1; maybe TRBD2 (6 bases). This CDR3 has 18 residues. Trimming took 4 bases from V and 0 from J, leaving 20 bases between them. Germline assignment: CDR1 SGHRS and CDR2 YFSETQ. CDR3 bases: TGCGCCAGCAGCCCGCGGGCCTTAGCGGTGAGCTCCTACAATGAGCAGTTCTTC. It specifies CASSPRALAVSSYNEQFF. Supplemented by reference TRBV5-1 and TRBJ2-1, the full variable domain reads KAGVTQTPRYLIKTRGQQVTLSCSPISGHRSVSWYQQTPGQGLQFLFEYFSETQRNKGNFPGRFSGRQFSNSRSEMNVSTLELGDSALYLCASSPRALAVSSYNEQFFGPGTRLTVL.

This clone was seen a few times. As DNA, the CDR3 is TGTGCCAGCTCGGACCCAGGGGGCTTCGACGAGCAGTACTTC. It codes for CASSDPGGFDEQYF. This chain links TRBV18 with TRBJ2-7, with TRBD1 identical over 8 bases. The CDR3 has 14 residues. J gave up 5 bases and V 6 bases, and 9 bases lay outside the gene matches. CDR1 and CDR2 (germline): KGHSH, LQKENI.

V gene TRBV5-1 combines with J gene TRBJ2-7, with a tentative D call TRBD1 (6 bases). V was cut by 6 bases and J by 1 base, with 11 bases left in between. The germline V gene has CDR1 SGHRS and CDR2 YFSETQ. CDR3 length: 13 residues. CDR3 coding DNA: TGCGCCAGCACCCGACAGGAATCCTACGAGCAGTACTTC. Protein: CASTRQESYEQYF.

The chain employs TRBV4-3 and TRBJ1-2; 7 bases line up with TRBD1. The length of the CDR3 is 15 residues. CDR1 and CDR2 from the germline V gene are LGHNA and YSLEER. V lost 3 bases, J lost 4 bases, and 8 bases stayed unmatched. The CDR3 DNA reads TGCGCCAGCAGCCAGTTTACGGGACAGATCTATGGCTACACCTTC. This translates into CASSQFTGQIYGYTF.

The chain carries TRBV7-8 and TRBJ1-5; 10 bases line up with TRBD1. This CDR3 region has 19 residues. V was clipped by 5 bases and J by 0 bases; unmatched bases: 13. CDR1 and CDR2 from the germline V gene are SGHVS and FQNEAQ. The CDR3 DNA is TGTGCCAGCAGCAACCCCCCGGGACAGGGGACCGATAGCAATCAGCCCCAGCATTTT. Translation gives CASSNPPGQGTDSNQPQHF.

This clone occurred once. This chain links TRBV29-1 with TRBJ2-7, with TRBD2 matching over 8 bases. This CDR3 region has 12 residues. Germline CDR1 SQVTM, CDR2 ANQGSEA. J was trimmed by 2 bases and V by 4 bases; bases with no gene match: 1. CDR3 in amino acids: CSVAGLAYEQYF. The CDR3 DNA reads TGCAGCGTTGCGGGACTAGCCTACGAGCAGTACTTC.